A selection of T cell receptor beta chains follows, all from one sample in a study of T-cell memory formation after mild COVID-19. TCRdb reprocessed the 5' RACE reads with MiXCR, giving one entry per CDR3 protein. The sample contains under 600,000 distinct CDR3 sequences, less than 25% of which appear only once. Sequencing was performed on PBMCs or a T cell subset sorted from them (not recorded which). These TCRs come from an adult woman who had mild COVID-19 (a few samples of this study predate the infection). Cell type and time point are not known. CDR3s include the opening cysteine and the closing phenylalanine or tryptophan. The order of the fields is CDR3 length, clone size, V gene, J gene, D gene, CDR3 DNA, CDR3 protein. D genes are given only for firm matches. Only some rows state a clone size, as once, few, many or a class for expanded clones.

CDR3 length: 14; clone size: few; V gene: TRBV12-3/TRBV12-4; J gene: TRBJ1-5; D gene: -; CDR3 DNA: TGTGCCAGCAGTTCCCAACAGGGAGATCAGCCCCAGCATTTT; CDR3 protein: CASSSQQGDQPQHF
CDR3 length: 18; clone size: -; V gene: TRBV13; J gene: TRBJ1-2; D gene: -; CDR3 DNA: TGTGCCAGCAGCCAAGGGGTTGAAGGGGACTGGCCTAACTATGGCTACACCTTC; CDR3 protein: CASSQGVEGDWPNYGYTF
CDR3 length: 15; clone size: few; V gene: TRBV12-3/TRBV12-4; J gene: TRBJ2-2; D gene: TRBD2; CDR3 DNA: TGTGCCAGCAGTCAGGCGGGCGGGGGAGCCGGGGAGCTGTTTTTT; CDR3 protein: CASSQAGGGAGELFF
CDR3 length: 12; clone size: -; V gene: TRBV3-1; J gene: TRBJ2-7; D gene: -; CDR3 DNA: TGTGCCAGCAGCGAACGGCCCTACGAGCAGTACTTC; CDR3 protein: CASSERPYEQYF
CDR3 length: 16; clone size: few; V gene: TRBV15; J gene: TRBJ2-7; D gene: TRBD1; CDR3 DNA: TGTGCCACCAGCAGAGTGGACAGGGGTTTTACCTACGAGCAGTACTTC; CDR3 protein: CATSRVDRGFTYEQYF
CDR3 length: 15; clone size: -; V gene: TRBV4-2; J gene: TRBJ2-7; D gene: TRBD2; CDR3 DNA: TGTGCCAGCAGCCAAGGGACTAGCTACTCTAAAGAGCAGTACTTC; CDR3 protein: CASSQGTSYSKEQYF
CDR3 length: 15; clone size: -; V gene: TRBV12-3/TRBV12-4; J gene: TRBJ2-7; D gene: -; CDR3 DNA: TGTGCCAGCAGTTTAGATTTAGCCGCGATCTACGAGCAGTACTTC; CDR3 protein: CASSLDLAAIYEQYF
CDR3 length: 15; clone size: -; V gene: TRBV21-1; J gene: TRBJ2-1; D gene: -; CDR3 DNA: TGTGCCAGCAGCAAGGGCGGGAGGGCTAACAATGAGCAGTTCTTC; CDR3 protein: CASSKGGRANNEQFF
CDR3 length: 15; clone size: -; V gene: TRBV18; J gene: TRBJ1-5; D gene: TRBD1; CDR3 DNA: TGTGCCAGCTCGGATGGACAGGGAAGGACTCAGCCCCAGCATTTT; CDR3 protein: CASSDGQGRTQPQHF
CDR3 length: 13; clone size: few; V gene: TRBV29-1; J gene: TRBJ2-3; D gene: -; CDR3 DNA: TGCAGCGTTGAGGGGTGGAACACAGATACGCAGTATTTT; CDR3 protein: CSVEGWNTDTQYF
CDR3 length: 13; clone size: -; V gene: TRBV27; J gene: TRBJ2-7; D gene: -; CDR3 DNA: TGTGCCAGCAGTCAAGGACAGTTCTTGGAGCAGTACTTC; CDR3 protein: CASSQGQFLEQYF
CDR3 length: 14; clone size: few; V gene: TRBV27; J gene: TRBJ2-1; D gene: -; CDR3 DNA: TGTGCCAGCAGTTGGGCGGACACCTACAATGAGCAGTTCTTC; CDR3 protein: CASSWADTYNEQFF
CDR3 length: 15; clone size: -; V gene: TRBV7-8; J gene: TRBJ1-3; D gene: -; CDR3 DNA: TGTGCCAGCAGCTTAGTGGACAACTCTGGAAACACCATATATTTT; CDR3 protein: CASSLVDNSGNTIYF
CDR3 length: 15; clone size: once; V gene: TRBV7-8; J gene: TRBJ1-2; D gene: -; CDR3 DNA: TGTGCCAGCAGCTTAGCAGGGTTTCCGTATAATGGCTACACCTTC; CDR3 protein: CASSLAGFPYNGYTF
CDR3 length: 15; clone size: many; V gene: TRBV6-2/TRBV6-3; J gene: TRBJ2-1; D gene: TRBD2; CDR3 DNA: TGTGCCAGCAGTAAAGGACTAGCGGGAGAGGGTGAGCAGTTCTTC; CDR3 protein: CASSKGLAGEGEQFF
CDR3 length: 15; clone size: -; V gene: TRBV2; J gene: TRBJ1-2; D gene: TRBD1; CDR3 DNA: TGTGCCAGCAGCCGTAATACAGGGGGATGGGATGGCTACACCTTC; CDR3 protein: CASSRNTGGWDGYTF
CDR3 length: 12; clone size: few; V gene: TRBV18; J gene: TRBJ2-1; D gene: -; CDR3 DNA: TGTGCCAGCTCACCACAGGGGCCTGAGCAGTTCTTC; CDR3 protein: CASSPQGPEQFF
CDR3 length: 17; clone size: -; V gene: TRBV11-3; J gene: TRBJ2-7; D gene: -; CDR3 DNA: TGTGCCAGCAGCACAGGATTCCTCGTTGACGGGTCCTACGAGCAGTACTTC; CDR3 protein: CASSTGFLVDGSYEQYF
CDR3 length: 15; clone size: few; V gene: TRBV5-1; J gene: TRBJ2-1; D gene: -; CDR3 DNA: TGCGCCAGCAGCTTGGTGGGCGGGGTCGACAATGAGCAGTTCTTC; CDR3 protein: CASSLVGGVDNEQFF
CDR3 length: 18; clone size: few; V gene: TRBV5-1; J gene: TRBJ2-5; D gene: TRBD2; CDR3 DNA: TGCGCCAGCAGCCTCCGGACTAGCGGGGGATTTGACCAAGAGACCCAGTACTTC; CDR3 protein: CASSLRTSGGFDQETQYF
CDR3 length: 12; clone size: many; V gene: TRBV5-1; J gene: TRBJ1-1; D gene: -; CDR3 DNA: TGCGCCAGCAGCTTGGGGGGGATCTCGACTTTCTTT; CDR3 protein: CASSLGGISTFF
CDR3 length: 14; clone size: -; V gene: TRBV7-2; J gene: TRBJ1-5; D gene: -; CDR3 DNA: TGTGCCAGCAGCTCTAGGGGAAGCAATCAGCCCCAGCATTTT; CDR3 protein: CASSSRGSNQPQHF
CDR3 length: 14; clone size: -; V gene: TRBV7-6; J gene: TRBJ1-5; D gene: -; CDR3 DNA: TGTGCCAGCAGCCCCGAGGGCGGCAATCAGCCCCAGCATTTT; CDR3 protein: CASSPEGGNQPQHF
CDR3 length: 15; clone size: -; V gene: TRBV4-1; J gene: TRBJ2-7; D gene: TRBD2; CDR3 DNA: TGCGCCAGCAGCCATGAACTAGCGGGATCCGACGAGCAGTACTTC; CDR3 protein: CASSHELAGSDEQYF
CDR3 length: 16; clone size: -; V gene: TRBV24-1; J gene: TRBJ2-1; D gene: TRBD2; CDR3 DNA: TGTGCCACCAGTGACCTAGGACTAGCGGGAGTCAATGAGCAGTTCTTC; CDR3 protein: CATSDLGLAGVNEQFF
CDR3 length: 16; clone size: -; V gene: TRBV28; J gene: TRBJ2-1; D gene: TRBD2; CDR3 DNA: TGTGCCAGCAGTTTATTGGGACTAGCGGGGAACAATGAGCAGTTCTTC; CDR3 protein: CASSLLGLAGNNEQFF
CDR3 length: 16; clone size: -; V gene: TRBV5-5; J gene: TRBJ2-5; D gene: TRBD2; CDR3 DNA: TGTGCCAGCAGCTTCAGCACTAGCGGGGACCAAGAGACCCAGTACTTC; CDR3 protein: CASSFSTSGDQETQYF
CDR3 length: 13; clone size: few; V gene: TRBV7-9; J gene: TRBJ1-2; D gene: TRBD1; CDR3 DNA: TGTGCCAGCAGCTATAGACAGGGTAACGGCTACACCTTC; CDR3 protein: CASSYRQGNGYTF
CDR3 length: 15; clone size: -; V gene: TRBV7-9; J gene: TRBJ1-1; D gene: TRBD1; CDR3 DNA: TGTGCCAGCAGCGTCGACAGGGTCGGGGACACTGAAGCTTTCTTT; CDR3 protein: CASSVDRVGDTEAFF
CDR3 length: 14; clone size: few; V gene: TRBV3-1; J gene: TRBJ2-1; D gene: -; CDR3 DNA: TGTGCCAGCAGCCAAGATGGGAGTAGGGCTGAGCAGTTCTTC; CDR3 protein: CASSQDGSRAEQFF
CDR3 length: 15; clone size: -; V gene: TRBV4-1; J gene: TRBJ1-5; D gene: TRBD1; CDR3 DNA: TGCGCCAGCAGCCAAGAGCGGGACAGCTATCAGCCCCAGCATTTT; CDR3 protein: CASSQERDSYQPQHF
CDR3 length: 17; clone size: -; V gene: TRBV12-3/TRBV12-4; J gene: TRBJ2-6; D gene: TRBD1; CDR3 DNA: TGTGCCGTACAAGGGACAGGAACTCTCTCTGGGGCCAACGTCCTGACTTTC; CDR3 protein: CAVQGTGTLSGANVLTF
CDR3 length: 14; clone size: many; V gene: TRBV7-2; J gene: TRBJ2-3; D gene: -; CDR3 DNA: TGTGCCAGCAGCTTTTTATCCAGCACAGATACGCAGTATTTT; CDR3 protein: CASSFLSSTDTQYF
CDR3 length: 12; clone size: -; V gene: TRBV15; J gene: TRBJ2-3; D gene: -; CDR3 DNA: TGTGCCACCAGCCACAGGACAGATACGCAGTATTTT; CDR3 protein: CATSHRTDTQYF
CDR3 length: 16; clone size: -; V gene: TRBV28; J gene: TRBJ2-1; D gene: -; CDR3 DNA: TGTGCCAGCAGTTTCCCTACTTTGGGGTCGAACAATGAGCAGTTCTTC; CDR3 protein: CASSFPTLGSNNEQFF
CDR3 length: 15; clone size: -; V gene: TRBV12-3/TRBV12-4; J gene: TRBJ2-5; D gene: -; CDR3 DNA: TGTGCCAGCACCCTGGGCAGGCCACGCCAAGAGACCCAGTACTTC; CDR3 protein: CASTLGRPRQETQYF
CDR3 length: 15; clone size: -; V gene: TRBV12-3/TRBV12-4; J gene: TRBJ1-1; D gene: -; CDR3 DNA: TGTGCCAGCAGACCTAACCCGGACAGAAACACTGAAGCTTTCTTT; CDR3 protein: CASRPNPDRNTEAFF
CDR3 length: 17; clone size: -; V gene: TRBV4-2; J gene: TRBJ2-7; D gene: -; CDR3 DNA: TGTGCCAGCAGCCAAGATATCGTGGGGGGCCGCTCCTACGAGCAGTACTTC; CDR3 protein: CASSQDIVGGRSYEQYF
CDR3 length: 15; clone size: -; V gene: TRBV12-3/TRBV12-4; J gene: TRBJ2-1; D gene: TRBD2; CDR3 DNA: TGTGCCAGCGGGGGGGGACTAGCGAGTTTCGATGAGCAGTTCTTC; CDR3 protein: CASGGGLASFDEQFF
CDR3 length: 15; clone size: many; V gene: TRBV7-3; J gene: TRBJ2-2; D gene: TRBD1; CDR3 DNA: TGTGCCAGCAGCCCACAGGGGGGTAACACCGGGGAGCTGTTTTTT; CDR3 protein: CASSPQGGNTGELFF
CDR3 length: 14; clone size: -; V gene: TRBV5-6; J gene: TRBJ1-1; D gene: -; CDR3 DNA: TGTGCCAGCAGCTTGGTTTGGGGGGACACTGAAGCTTTCTTT; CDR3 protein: CASSLVWGDTEAFF
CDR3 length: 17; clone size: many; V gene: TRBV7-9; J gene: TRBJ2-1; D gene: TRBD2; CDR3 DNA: TGTGCCAGCAGCTCATCACGACTAGCGGGATCGTACAATGAGCAGTTCTTC; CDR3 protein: CASSSSRLAGSYNEQFF
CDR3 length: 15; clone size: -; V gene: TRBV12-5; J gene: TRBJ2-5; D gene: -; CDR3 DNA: TGTGCTAGTGGTTTGGGGACTACAGGGGTGGAGACCCAGTACTTC; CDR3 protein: CASGLGTTGVETQYF
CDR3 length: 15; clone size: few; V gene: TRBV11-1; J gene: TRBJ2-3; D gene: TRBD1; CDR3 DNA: TGTGCCAGCAGCCGCGGACAGGGTCGTATGGATACGCAGTATTTT; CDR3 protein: CASSRGQGRMDTQYF
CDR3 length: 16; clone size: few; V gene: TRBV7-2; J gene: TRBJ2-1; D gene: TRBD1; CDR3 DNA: TGTGCCAGCAGCGTGGGGGACAGGGACCTATACAATGAGCAGTTCTTC; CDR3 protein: CASSVGDRDLYNEQFF